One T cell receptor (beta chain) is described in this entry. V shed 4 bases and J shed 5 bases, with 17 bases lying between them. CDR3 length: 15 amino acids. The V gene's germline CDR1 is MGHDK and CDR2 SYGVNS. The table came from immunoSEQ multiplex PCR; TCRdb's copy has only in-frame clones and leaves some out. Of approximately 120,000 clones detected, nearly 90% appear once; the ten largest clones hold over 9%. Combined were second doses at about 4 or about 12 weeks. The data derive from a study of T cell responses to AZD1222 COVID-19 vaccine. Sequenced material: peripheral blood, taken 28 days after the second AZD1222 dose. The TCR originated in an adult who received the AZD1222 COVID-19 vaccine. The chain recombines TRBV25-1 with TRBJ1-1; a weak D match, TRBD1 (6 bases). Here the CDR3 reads CASSAVDRRGTEAFF. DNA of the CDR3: TGTGCCAGCAGTGCAGTGGACAGACGAGGTACTGAAGCTTTCTTT.